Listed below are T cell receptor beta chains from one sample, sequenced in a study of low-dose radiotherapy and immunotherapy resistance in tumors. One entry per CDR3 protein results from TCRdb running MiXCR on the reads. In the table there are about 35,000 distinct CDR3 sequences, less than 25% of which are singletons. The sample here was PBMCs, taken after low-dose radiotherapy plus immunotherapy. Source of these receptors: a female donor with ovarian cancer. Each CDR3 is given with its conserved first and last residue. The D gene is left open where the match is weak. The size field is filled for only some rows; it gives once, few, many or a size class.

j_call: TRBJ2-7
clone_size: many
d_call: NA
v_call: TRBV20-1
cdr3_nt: TGCAGTGCTATGGGGGTTGGCGACGAGCAGTACTTC
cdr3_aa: CSAMGVGDEQYF

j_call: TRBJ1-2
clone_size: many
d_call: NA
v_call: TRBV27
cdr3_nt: TGTGCCAGCAGTTCGGCTTGGGTAGGGGAAAATGGCTACACCTTC
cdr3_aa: CASSSAWVGENGYTF

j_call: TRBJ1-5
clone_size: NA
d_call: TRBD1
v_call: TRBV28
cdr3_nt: TGTGCCAGCAGCGGGACAGCTTATAGCAATCAGCCCCAGCATTTT
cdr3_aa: CASSGTAYSNQPQHF

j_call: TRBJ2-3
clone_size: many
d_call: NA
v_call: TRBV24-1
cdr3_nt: TGTGCCACCAGTGCATCCACAGATACGCAGTATTTT
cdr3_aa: CATSASTDTQYF

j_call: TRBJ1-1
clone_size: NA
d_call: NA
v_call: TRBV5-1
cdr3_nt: TGCGCCAGCAGCTTGGGGGGTTTGGGCACTGAAGCTTTCTTT
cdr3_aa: CASSLGGLGTEAFF

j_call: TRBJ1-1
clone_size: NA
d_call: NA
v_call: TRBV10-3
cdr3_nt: TGTGCCATCAGTGAGTCGAACCGGCAGGGCACTGAAGCTTTCTTT
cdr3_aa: CAISESNRQGTEAFF

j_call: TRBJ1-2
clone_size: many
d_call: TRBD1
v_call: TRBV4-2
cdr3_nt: TGTGCCAGCAGCCAAGTTGACAGGGGAAATGGCTACACCTTC
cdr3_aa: CASSQVDRGNGYTF

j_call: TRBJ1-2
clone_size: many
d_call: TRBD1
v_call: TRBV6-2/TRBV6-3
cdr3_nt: TGTGCCAGCAGCTCCAGGGGGCCTAGCTATGGCTACACCTTC
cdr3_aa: CASSSRGPSYGYTF

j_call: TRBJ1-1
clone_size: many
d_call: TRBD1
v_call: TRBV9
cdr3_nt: TGTGCCAGCAGCGTAGGCGGACAGGGTCACACTGAAGCTTTCTTT
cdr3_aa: CASSVGGQGHTEAFF

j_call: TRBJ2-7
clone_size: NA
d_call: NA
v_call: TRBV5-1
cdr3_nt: TGCGCCAGCAGCCTGAGACTCTCGAGCTCCTACGAGCAGTACTTC
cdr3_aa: CASSLRLSSSYEQYF

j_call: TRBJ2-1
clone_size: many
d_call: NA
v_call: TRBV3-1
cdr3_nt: TGTGCCAGCAGCCAAATGGCTGAGCAGTTCTTC
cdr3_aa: CASSQMAEQFF

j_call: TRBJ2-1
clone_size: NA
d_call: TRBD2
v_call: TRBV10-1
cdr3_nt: TGCGCCGGACAGAAGCTAGCGGGAGCCTACAATGAGCAGTTCTTC
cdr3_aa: CAGQKLAGAYNEQFF

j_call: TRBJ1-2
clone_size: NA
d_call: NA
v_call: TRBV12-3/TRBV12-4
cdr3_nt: TGTGCCAGCAGTTGGAGCTATGGCTACACCTTC
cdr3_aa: CASSWSYGYTF